The sequence of this T cell receptor beta chain was determined in a study of OX40 agonist ivuxolimab in advanced cancers. Study summary: Patients were treated with ivuxolimab, an agonistic anti-OX40 (CD134) antibody.

Whole-study findings and limits: At 0.1-3.0 mg/kg, partial responders had clonal expansion among the lowest observed. Mean expanded clone counts were higher in CD8+ than CD4+ T cells.

Profiled with immunoSEQ multiplex PCR; TCRdb holds only in-frame clones, not every one. The sample has some 9,300 clones; roughly 69% are singletons. As for this clone: The antigen is undetermined.

Germline CDR1 and CDR2: MRHNA and SNTAGT. V lost 2 bases, J lost 0 bases, and 9 bases lay in between. This CDR3 is 15 amino acids long. This receptor was taken from an adult with an advanced solid tumor such as melanoma, head and neck, liver or kidney cancer. This sample comprised CD4+ or CD8+ T cells sorted from blood, obtained in a trial of the OX40 agonist ivuxolimab. The chain recombines TRBV6-4 with TRBJ2-3; D remains ambiguous. The CDR3 region has the DNA TGTGCCAGCAGTGACGGAGCGACCAGCACAGATACGCAGTATTTT. Its protein product is CASSDGATSTDTQYF.